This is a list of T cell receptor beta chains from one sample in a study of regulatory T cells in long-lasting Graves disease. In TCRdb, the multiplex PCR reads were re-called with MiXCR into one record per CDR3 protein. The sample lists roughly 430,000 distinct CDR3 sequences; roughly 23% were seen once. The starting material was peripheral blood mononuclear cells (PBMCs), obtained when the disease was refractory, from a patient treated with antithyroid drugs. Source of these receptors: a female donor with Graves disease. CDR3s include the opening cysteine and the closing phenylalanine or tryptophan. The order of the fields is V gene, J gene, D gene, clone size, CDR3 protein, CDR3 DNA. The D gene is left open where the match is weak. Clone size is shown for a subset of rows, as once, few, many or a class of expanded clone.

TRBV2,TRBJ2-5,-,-,CASRDEETQYF,TGTGCCAGCAGAGACGAGGAGACCCAGTACTTC
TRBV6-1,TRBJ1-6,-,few,CASSGGTWITLHF,TGTGCCAGCAGTGGGGGCACGTGGATCACCCTCCATTTT
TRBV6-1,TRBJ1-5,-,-,CASIHPTLDQPQHF,TGTGCCAGCATACATCCGACCCTCGATCAGCCCCAGCATTTT
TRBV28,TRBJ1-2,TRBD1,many,CASSLGTGKHYTF,TGTGCCAGCAGTTTAGGGACAGGGAAGCACTACACCTTC
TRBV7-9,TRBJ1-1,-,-,CASRPPPRGPLNTEAFF,TGTGCCAGCAGACCACCTCCCCGGGGCCCCCTGAACACTGAAGCTTTCTTT
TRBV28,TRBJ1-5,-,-,CASSSPVTSSQPQHF,TGTGCCAGCAGTTCCCCCGTCACGAGCAGTCAGCCCCAGCATTTT
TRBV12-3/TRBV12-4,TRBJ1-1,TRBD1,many,CASSPGQGANTEAFF,TGTGCCAGCAGTCCAGGACAGGGGGCGAACACTGAAGCTTTCTTT
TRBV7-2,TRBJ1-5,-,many,CASSGGSVGNQPQHF,TGTGCCAGCAGCGGTGGTTCGGTGGGCAATCAGCCCCAGCATTTT
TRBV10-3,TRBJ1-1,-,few,CAISYNSLNTEAFF,TGTGCCATCAGTTACAACAGTTTGAACACTGAAGCTTTCTTT
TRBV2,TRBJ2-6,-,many,CASSDTGGRANVLTF,TGTGCCAGCAGCGATACAGGCGGAAGGGCCAACGTCCTGACTTTC
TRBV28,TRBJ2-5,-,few,CASSFPPQGTQYF,TGTGCCAGCAGTTTCCCGCCCCAGGGGACCCAGTACTTC
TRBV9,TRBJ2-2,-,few,CASSPHRSNTGELFF,TGTGCCAGCAGCCCCCACCGGAGTAACACCGGGGAGCTGTTTTTT
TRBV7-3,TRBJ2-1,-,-,CASSLIHGNEQFF,TGTGCCAGCAGCTTAATCCACGGGAATGAGCAGTTCTTC
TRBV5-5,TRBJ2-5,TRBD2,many,CASSPQAGGETQYF,TGTGCCAGCAGCCCCCAGGCGGGAGGGGAGACCCAGTACTTC
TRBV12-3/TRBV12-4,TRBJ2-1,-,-,CASTESLGSYNEQFF,TGTGCCAGCACGGAGTCCTTGGGGAGCTACAATGAGCAGTTCTTC
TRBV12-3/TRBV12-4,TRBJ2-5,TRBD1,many,CASRLTGNTQYF,TGTGCCAGCAGGCTGACAGGGAATACCCAGTACTTC
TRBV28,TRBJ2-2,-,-,CASSFVQSFAGELFF,TGTGCCAGCAGTTTCGTCCAATCTTTCGCCGGGGAGCTGTTTTTT
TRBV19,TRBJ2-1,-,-,CASSIGRGTYNEQFF,TGTGCCAGTAGTATAGGGCGGGGGACATACAATGAGCAGTTCTTC
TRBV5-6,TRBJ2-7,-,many,CASSGTDRSEYF,TGTGCCAGCAGCGGGACCGACAGGAGTGAGTACTTC
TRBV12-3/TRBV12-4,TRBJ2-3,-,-,CASSLDRLSTDTQYF,TGTGCCAGCAGTTTAGACCGATTGAGCACAGATACGCAGTATTTT
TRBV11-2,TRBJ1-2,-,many,CASSLDSAGLDGYTF,TGTGCCAGCAGCTTAGATTCGGCGGGTTTGGATGGCTACACCTTC
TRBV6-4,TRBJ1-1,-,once,CASSFDFNTEAFF,TGTGCCAGCAGCTTCGATTTTAACACTGAAGCTTTCTTT
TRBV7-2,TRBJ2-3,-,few,CASSAGTAADTQYF,TGTGCCAGCAGCGCGGGGACCGCGGCGGATACGCAGTATTTT
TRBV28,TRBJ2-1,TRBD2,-,CASSDGRPGVEEQFF,TGTGCCAGCAGCGACGGGAGGCCGGGGGTTGAAGAGCAGTTCTTC
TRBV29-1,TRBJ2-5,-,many,CSVETEETQYF,TGCAGCGTTGAAACAGAAGAGACCCAGTACTTC
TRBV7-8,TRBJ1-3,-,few,CASSLEASGNTIYF,TGTGCCAGCAGCTTAGAGGCCTCTGGAAACACCATATATTTT
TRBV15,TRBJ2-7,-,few,CVTSRVGVGYEQYF,TGTGTCACCAGCAGAGTAGGCGTCGGATACGAGCAGTACTTC
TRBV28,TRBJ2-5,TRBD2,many,CASPGVAGCRETQYF,TGTGCCAGCCCTGGGGTAGCGGGATGTAGAGAGACCCAGTACTTC
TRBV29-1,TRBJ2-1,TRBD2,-,CSVEQTSGSNEQFF,TGCAGCGTTGAACAAACTAGCGGGTCCAATGAGCAGTTCTTC
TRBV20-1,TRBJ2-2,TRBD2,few,CSARRAGGIGELFF,TGCAGTGCTCGCCGGGCGGGAGGGATCGGGGAGCTGTTTTTT
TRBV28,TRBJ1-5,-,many,CASTRTGWGTDNQPQHF,TGTGCCAGCACGCGAACCGGGTGGGGAACCGACAATCAGCCCCAGCATTTT
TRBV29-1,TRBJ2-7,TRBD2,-,CSATSGRTYEQYF,TGCAGCGCTACTAGCGGGAGGACGTACGAGCAGTACTTC
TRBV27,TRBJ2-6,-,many,CASSPAGQLYSGANVLTF,TGTGCCAGCAGTCCCGCGGGACAGCTTTACTCTGGGGCCAACGTCCTGACTTTC
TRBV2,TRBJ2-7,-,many,CASSEEQASSYEQYF,TGTGCCAGCAGTGAAGAACAGGCGAGCTCCTACGAGCAGTACTTC
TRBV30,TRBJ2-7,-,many,CAWSGFYEQYF,TGTGCCTGGAGTGGCTTTTACGAGCAGTACTTC
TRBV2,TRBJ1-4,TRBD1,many,CASSEGDRHNEKLFF,TGTGCCAGCAGTGAAGGGGACAGACATAATGAAAAACTGTTTTTT